This T cell receptor beta chain was captured in a study of OX40 agonist ivuxolimab in advanced cancers. The overall study: Ivuxolimab, an agonist antibody against OX40 (CD134), was given to patients.

The germline V gene has CDR1 GTSNPN and CDR2 SVGIG (reference sequence). The CDR3 is made up of 11 amino acids. Patients with autoimmune history or systemic immunosuppression were excluded. The data were produced by immunoSEQ multiplex PCR, yet TCRdb's version contains in-frame clones alone and is incomplete. The data contain some 65,000 clones, roughly 76% of them singletons. This clone was seen only a few times. The material was CD4+ or CD8+ T cells sorted from blood, obtained in a trial of the OX40 agonist ivuxolimab. V and J are TRBV30 and TRBJ1-1; D is uncertain. The receptor comes from an adult with an advanced solid tumor such as melanoma, head and neck, liver or kidney cancer. CDR3 sequence (DNA): TGTGCTTCCTCCATCTCTGGGAGGCCTTTCTTT. Translated: CASSISGRPFF. The complete variable domain, with remaining parts taken from reference TRBV30 and TRBJ1-1, reads SQTIHQWPATLVQPVGSPLSLECTVEGTSNPNLYWYRQAAGRGLQLLFYSVGIGQISSEVPQNLSASRPQDRQFILSSKKLLLSDSGFYLCASSISGRPFFGQGTRLTVV.